The next 21 T cell receptor beta chains were all read from a single sample in a study of shared clonotypes between healthy human individuals. Naive CD8 cells, CD45RO-negative and positively selected for CCR7, excluded terminally differentiated effector memory CD45RA+ cells. Clones were sequenced by immunoSEQ multiplex PCR, and TCRdb holds only the in-frame ones, with some missing. This sample yields approximately 2,200,000 clones, of which roughly 91% are seen a single time; under 2% belongs to the top ten. The sequenced material came from naive CD8+ T cells from PBMCs. The receptors were sampled from a man aged 18 to 29 in good health. Some clones in this sample may be carry-over from other donors' samples.

J is TRBJ1-5 and V is TRBV6-5, with TRBD1 matching over 7 bases. Germline assignment: CDR1 MNHEY and CDR2 SVGAGI. This CDR3 is 14 amino acids long. The junction had 9 bases not matched to a gene; V was cut back by 6 bases and J by 7 bases. CDR3 sequence (DNA): TGTGCCAGCAGGCCACAGGGGCCCGGACAGCCCCAGCATTTT. The encoded protein is CASRPQGPGQPQHF.

The chain recombines TRBV4-1 with TRBJ1-2, with D unresolved. V shed 4 bases and J shed 1 base, with 13 bases lying between them. The CDR3 contains 15 residues. The germline V gene encodes CDR1 MGHRA and CDR2 YSYEKL. This CDR3 is CASSPRFRDNYGYTF. The CDR3 DNA follows: TGCGCCAGCAGCCCCCGTTTCAGAGATAACTATGGCTACACCTTC.

This clone was counted once. This sequence joins TRBV10-3 and TRBJ2-2; weak D call: TRBD1 (6 bases). CDR1 and CDR2 (germline): ENHRY, SYGVKD. V lost 6 bases, J lost 6 bases, and 14 bases lay in between. The CDR3 loop spans 14 amino acids. The CDR3 here is CAISEGVLPGELFF. CDR3 nucleotide sequence: TGTGCCATCAGCGAGGGGGTCCTGCCCGGGGAGCTGTTTTTT.

The V call is TRBV29-1, the J call TRBJ1-1, with D tentatively TRBD1 (6 bases). The CDR3 runs to 13 residues. V lost 6 bases and J lost 5, with 16 bases in between. The germline V gene has CDR1 SQVTM and CDR2 ANQGSEA. The CDR3 loop is CSVAGTRGTEAFF. The CDR3 nucleotides read TGCAGCGTCGCAGGGACTAGGGGGACTGAAGCTTTCTTT.

About this clone itself: Other DNA sequences within the sample encode an identical CDR3. This sequence joins TRBV27 and TRBJ1-4, with TRBD1 matching over 8 bases. Germline V gene lookup returns CDR1 MNHEY and CDR2 SMNVEV (reference sequence). J was trimmed by 5 bases and V by 7 bases; bases with no gene match: 6. The CDR3 contains 14 residues. This CDR3 reads CASTRTGSNEKLFF. CDR3 DNA sequence: TGTGCCAGCACCCGGACAGGGTCGAATGAAAAACTGTTTTTT.

The V call is TRBV28, the J call TRBJ2-7; TRBD1 matches 8 bases. Germline V lookup: CDR1 MDHEN, CDR2 SYDVKM. This CDR3 comprises 15 residues. V was clipped by 6 bases and J by 6 bases; unmatched bases: 13. The CDR3 loop reads CASRQLRDRSGEQYF. CDR3 nucleotide sequence: TGTGCCAGCAGGCAACTACGGGACAGGTCAGGCGAGCAGTACTTC.

J is TRBJ1-1 and V is TRBV9, with 8 positions matching TRBD1. CDR1 and CDR2 (germline): SGDLS, YYNGEE. The CDR3 is 16 amino acids. Unmatched junction bases numbered 15, after V lost 4 bases and J lost 7 bases. The CDR3 DNA is TGTGCCAGCAGCCTAACCTTAAATGCAGGGGGCGATGAAGCTTTCTTT. It encodes CASSLTLNAGGDEAFF. Variable domain in full (rest from reference TRBV9 and TRBJ1-1): DSGVTQTPKHLITATGQRVTLRCSPRSGDLSVYWYQQSLDQGLQFLIQYYNGEERAKGNILERFSAQQFPDLHSELNLSSLELGDSALYFCASSLTLNAGGDEAFFGQGTRLTVV.

The chain recombines TRBV12-2 with TRBJ2-7; TRBD2 is taken as the D call from the table, unchecked against the DNA. TRBV12-2 represents a pseudogene. This CDR3 has 17 residues. The DNA for the CDR3 is TGTGCAAGTCGGGATCCGGGACTAGCAAACGGGTCCTACGAGCAGTACTTC. This encodes CASRDPGLANGSYEQYF.

The chain couples TRBV4-3 to TRBJ1-2; D uncertain. Germline CDR1 reads LGHNA; CDR2 reads YSLEER. Trimming removed 1 base at V and 2 bases at J, with 8 bases between. This CDR3 spans 14 amino acids. This CDR3 is CASSQGRSNYGYTF. CDR3 in DNA: TGCGCCAGCAGCCAAGGACGCAGCAACTATGGCTACACCTTC.

As DNA, the CDR3 is TGTGCCAGCAGGCCCCGGGACAGGGGGCGTGAGCAGTTCTTC. This gives the protein CASRPRDRGREQFF. This chain joins TRBV6-5 and TRBJ2-1; 12 bases are shared with TRBD1. The J segment lost 9 bases and the V segment lost 6 bases, leaving 6 bases of the junction unmatched. The CDR3 is 14 residues long. Germline assignment: CDR1 MNHEY and CDR2 SVGAGI.

This clone was counted a single time. V and J are TRBV19 and TRBJ1-5, with no clear D. Trimming left V 7 bases short and J 4 bases short, with 11 bases between. Germline V lookup: CDR1 LNHDA, CDR2 SQIVND (reference sequence). The CDR3 length is 13 residues. The CDR3 loop reads CASNSRGNQPQHF. The CDR3, as DNA: TGTGCCAGTAATTCTCGGGGAAATCAGCCCCAGCATTTT.

This chain uses TRBV28 with TRBJ2-5, with D possibly TRBD2 on 6 matching bases. The DNA end is a closer match to TRBJ2-7, so the J assignment may be wrong. There are 14 residues in the CDR3. CDR1 and CDR2 (germline): MDHEN, SYDVKM. This CDR3 is CASSFLARPYEQYF. As DNA, the CDR3 is TGTGCCAGCAGTTTCCTAGCGAGGCCCTACGAGCAGTACTTC.

The chain is built from TRBV28 and TRBJ2-3, with 11 bases that match TRBD2. After removal of 3 bases from V and 2 bases from J, the junction contained 4 bases not matched to a gene. The CDR3 is 16 amino acids. The germline V gene has CDR1 MDHEN and CDR2 SYDVKM. CDR3 amino acids: CASSLELAGVTDTQYF. The CDR3 nucleotides read TGTGCCAGCAGTTTGGAACTAGCGGGAGTCACAGATACGCAGTATTTT.

This rearrangement joins TRBV19 to TRBJ2-5, with D possibly being TRBD1 (6 bases). CDR1 is LNHDA and CDR2 is SQIVND in the germline V gene (reference sequence). This CDR3 is built from 14 residues. The V and J ends lost 4 bases and 2 bases respectively, with 11 bases between them. CDR3 nucleotides: TGTGCCAGTAGTAGGGGGACAACACAAGAGACCCAGTACTTC. Its protein is CASSRGTTQETQYF.

V usage is TRBV6-5 and J usage is TRBJ2-2; 7 positions agree with TRBD1. The CDR3 is 13 amino acids. The V gene's germline CDR1 is MNHEY and CDR2 SVGAGI. V gave up 6 bases and J gave up 7 bases; unmatched junction bases: 5. CDR3 in amino acids: CASRIQGLGELFF. The CDR3 region has the DNA TGTGCCAGCAGGATACAGGGGCTCGGGGAGCTGTTTTTT.

This sequence joins TRBV2 and TRBJ2-3; D not certain. The CDR3 extends over 16 amino acids. Germline values: CDR1 SNHLY, CDR2 FYNNEI. The V end lost 0 bases, the J end lost 0 bases, and 10 bases lay between the germline ends. The CDR3 here is CASSEALVASTDTQYF. The CDR3 DNA sequence: TGTGCCAGCAGTGAAGCCCTGGTGGCAAGCACAGATACGCAGTATTTT.

The chain recombines TRBV9 with TRBJ2-7; 8 bases line up with TRBD2. The CDR3 has 14 residues. J gave up 5 bases and V 3 bases, and 7 bases lay outside the gene matches. Germline loops: CDR1 SGDLS, CDR2 YYNGEE. The DNA of the CDR3 is TGTGCCAGCAGCGCCAGCGGGAGTTACGACGAGCAGTACTTC. Translating gives CASSASGSYDEQYF.

The genes are TRBV15 and TRBJ2-5; D remains ambiguous. CDR3 length: 15 residues. V gave up 1 base and J gave up 4 bases, with 13 bases separating them. CDR1 is LNHNV and CDR2 is YYDKDF in the germline V gene (reference sequence). CDR3 bases: TGTGCCACCAGCAGAGTGGTATCGACCCGAGAGACCCAGTACTTC. This gives the protein CATSRVVSTRETQYF.

The V gene is TRBV27, the J gene TRBJ2-7; D gene ambiguous. V gave up 2 bases and J gave up 4 bases, with 9 bases separating them. This CDR3 region has 13 residues. CDR1 MNHEY and CDR2 SMNVEV come from the germline V gene (reference sequence). The CDR3 DNA sequence: TGTGCCAGCAGTTTACAGAGAAAATACGAGCAGTACTTC. Amino acid sequence: CASSLQRKYEQYF.

The chain uses TRBV19 and TRBJ2-3; 13 positions agree with TRBD2. The length of the CDR3 is 16 residues. The germline V gene encodes CDR1 LNHDA and CDR2 SQIVND (reference sequence). The J segment lost 2 bases and the V segment lost 9 bases, leaving 8 bases of the junction unmatched. The CDR3 coding sequence is TGTGCCAGGCGGGGACTAGCGGGGTCTCTCACAGATACGCAGTATTTT. It codes for CARRGLAGSLTDTQYF.

The chain recombines TRBV28 with TRBJ2-7; a possible D gene is TRBD1 (6 bases). The CDR3 is made up of 14 amino acids. V lost 6 bases and J lost 1, with 13 bases in between. In germline, CDR1 is MDHEN, CDR2 SYDVKM. The CDR3 sequence is CASSSDSLSYEQYF. In DNA form, the CDR3 reads TGTGCCAGCAGCTCGGACAGCCTTTCCTACGAGCAGTACTTC.